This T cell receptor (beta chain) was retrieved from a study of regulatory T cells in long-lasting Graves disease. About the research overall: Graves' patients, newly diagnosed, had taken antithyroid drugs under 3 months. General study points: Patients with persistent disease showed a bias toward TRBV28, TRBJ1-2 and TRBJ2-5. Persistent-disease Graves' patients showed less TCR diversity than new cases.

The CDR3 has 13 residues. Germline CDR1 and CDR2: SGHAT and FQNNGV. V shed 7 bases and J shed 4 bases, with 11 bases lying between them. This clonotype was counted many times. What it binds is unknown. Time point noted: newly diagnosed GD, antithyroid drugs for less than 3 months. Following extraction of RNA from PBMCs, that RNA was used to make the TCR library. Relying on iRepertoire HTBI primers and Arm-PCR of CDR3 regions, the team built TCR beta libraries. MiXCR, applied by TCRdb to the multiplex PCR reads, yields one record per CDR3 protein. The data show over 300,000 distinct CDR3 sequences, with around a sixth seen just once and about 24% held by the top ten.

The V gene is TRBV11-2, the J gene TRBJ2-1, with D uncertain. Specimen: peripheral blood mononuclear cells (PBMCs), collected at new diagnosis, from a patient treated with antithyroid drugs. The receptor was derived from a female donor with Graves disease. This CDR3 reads CASNLREYNEQFF. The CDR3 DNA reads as TGTGCCAGCAATTTAAGGGAATACAATGAGCAGTTCTTC.